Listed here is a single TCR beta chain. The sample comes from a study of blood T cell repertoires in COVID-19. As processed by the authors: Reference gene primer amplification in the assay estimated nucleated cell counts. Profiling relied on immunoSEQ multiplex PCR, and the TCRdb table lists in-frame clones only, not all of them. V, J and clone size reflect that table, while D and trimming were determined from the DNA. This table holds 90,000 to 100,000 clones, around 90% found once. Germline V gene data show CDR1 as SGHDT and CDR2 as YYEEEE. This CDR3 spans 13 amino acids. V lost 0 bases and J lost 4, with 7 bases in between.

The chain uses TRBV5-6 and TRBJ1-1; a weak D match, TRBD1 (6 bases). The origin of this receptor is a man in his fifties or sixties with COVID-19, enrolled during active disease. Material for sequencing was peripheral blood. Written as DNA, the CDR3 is TGTGCCAGCAGCTTGGTCAGGGGCACTGAAGCTTTCTTT. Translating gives CASSLVRGTEAFF.